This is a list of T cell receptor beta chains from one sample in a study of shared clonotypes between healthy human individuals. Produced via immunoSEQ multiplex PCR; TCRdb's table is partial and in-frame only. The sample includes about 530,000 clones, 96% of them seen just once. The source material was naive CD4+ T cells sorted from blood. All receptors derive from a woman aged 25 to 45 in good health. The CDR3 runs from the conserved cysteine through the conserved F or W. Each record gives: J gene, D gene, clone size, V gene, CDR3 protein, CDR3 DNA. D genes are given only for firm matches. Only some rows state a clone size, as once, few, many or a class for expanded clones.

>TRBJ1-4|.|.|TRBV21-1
CASSKAFRLNEKLFF
TGTGCCAGCAGCAAAGCATTTCGGCTTAATGAAAAACTGTTTTTT
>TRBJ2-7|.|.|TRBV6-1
CASRTDNSYEQYF
TGTGCCAGCAGGACGGACAACTCCTACGAGCAGTACTTC
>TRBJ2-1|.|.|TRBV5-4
CASSPAGATYNEQFF
TGTGCCAGCAGCCCTGCAGGGGCCACTTACAATGAGCAGTTCTTC
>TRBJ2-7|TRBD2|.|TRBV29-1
CSVAKGTKPFEQYF
TGCAGCGTTGCTAAAGGGACTAAGCCATTCGAGCAGTACTTC
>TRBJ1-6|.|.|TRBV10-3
CAISTTNSPLHF
TGTGCCATCAGTACCACCAACTCACCCCTCCACTTT
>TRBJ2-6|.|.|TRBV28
CASSLKGPFSSGANVLTF
TGTGCCAGCAGTTTAAAGGGCCCCTTTAGCTCTGGGGCCAACGTCCTGACTTTC
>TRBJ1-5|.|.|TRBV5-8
CASSLGELVYSNQPQHF
TGTGCCAGCAGCTTGGGGGAACTCGTGTATAGCAATCAGCCCCAGCATTTT
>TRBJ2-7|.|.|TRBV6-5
CASSYGSTASYEQYF
TGTGCCAGCAGTTACGGGTCGACGGCCTCCTACGAGCAGTACTTC
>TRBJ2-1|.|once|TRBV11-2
CASSPLRAREAGEQFF
TGTGCCAGCAGCCCACTTAGGGCTAGAGAGGCTGGTGAGCAGTTCTTC
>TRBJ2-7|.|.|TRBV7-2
CASSTRLSYEQYF
TGTGCCAGCTCAACTAGACTTTCCTACGAGCAGTACTTC
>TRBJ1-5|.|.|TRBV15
CATSRDRGHQPQHF
TGTGCCACCAGCAGAGACCGGGGGCATCAGCCCCAGCATTTT
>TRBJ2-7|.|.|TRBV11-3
CASSLTVAYEQYF
TGTGCCAGCAGCCTAACAGTGGCCTACGAGCAGTACTTC
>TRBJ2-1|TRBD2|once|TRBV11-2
CASSGTSGRGRSEQFF
TGTGCCAGCAGCGGCACTAGCGGGAGGGGACGGTCGGAGCAGTTCTTC
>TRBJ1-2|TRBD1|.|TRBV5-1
CASSFGGTGGSGYTF
TGCGCCAGCAGCTTCGGCGGGACAGGGGGCTCGGGCTACACCTTC
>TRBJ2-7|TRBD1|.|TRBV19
CASSIGQGSYEQYF
TGTGCCAGTAGTATTGGACAGGGGAGCTACGAGCAGTACTTC
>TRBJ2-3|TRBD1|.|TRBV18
CASSPLLGTGGADTDTQYF
TGTGCCAGCTCACCACTTCTCGGGACAGGGGGCGCGGACACAGATACGCAGTATTTT
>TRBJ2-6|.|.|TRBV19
CASSIGSSGANVLTF
TGTGCCAGTAGTATAGGGTCCTCTGGGGCCAACGTCCTGACTTTC
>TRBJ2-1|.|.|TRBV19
CASSPLRGAFGNEQFF
TGTGCCAGTAGTCCGTTAAGGGGGGCCTTTGGAAATGAGCAGTTCTTC
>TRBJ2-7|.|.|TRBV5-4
CASSPPDHYEQYF
TGTGCCAGCAGCCCACCCGACCACTACGAGCAGTACTTC
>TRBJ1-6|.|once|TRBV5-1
CASAISTGVNSPLHF
TGCGCCAGCGCCATTTCTACCGGGGTTAATTCACCCCTCCACTTT
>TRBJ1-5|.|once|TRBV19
CASSIVADQPQHF
TGTGCCAGTAGTATAGTTGCCGATCAGCCCCAGCATTTT
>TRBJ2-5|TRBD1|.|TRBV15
CATSRLWGNRGTQTQYF
TGTGCCACCAGCAGATTATGGGGCAACAGGGGCACGCAGACCCAGTACTTC
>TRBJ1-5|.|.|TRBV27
CASSFDRNQPQHF
TGTGCCAGCAGTTTTGATCGGAATCAGCCCCAGCATTTT
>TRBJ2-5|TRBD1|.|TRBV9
CASSPRRQGGETQYF
TGTGCCAGCAGCCCCCGCCGACAGGGGGGAGAGACCCAGTACTTC
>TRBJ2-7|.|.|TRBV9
CASSVKGAGDEQYF
TGTGCCAGCAGCGTTAAAGGGGCCGGGGACGAGCAGTACTTC
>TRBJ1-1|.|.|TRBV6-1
CASSEIGSMVRMNTEAFF
TGTGCCAGCAGTGAAATAGGGTCTATGGTTCGCATGAACACTGAAGCTTTCTTT
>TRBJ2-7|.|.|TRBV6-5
CASSYSASGSPYEQYF
TGTGCCAGCAGTTACTCAGCATCGGGGAGCCCCTACGAGCAGTACTTC
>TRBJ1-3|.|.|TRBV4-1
CASSRPQSGRENTIYF
TGCGCCAGCAGCCGCCCCCAGAGTGGTAGGGAAAACACCATATATTTT
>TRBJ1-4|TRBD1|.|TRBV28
CASGTGGLEKLFF
TGTGCCAGCGGGACAGGGGGTCTAGAAAAACTGTTTTTT
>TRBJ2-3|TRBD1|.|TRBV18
CASSPDGQGASDTQYF
TGTGCCAGCTCACCAGACGGACAGGGGGCATCAGATACGCAGTATTTT
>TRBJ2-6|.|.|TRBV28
CASSLALEVANVLTF
TGTGCCAGCAGTTTGGCCCTGGAGGTGGCCAACGTCCTGACTTTC
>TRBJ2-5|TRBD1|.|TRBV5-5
CASSLGLGQGKETQYF
TGTGCCAGCAGCTTGGGATTAGGACAGGGGAAGGAGACCCAGTACTTC
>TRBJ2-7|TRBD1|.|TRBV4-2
CASRPGTADSYEQYF
TGTGCCAGCAGACCAGGGACAGCCGACTCCTACGAGCAGTACTTC
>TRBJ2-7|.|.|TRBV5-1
CASSSSGGSPYEQYF
TGCGCCAGCAGCTCAAGCGGTGGCTCGCCCTACGAGCAGTACTTC
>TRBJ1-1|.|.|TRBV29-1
CSVDGDKSWVTEAFF
TGCAGCGTTGACGGGGACAAAAGTTGGGTCACTGAAGCTTTCTTT
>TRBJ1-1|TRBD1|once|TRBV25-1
CASSEIRKGANTEAFF
TGTGCCAGCAGTGAAATAAGAAAGGGGGCGAACACTGAAGCTTTCTTT
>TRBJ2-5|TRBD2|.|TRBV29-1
CSVVLVTSGSGETQYF
TGCAGCGTTGTTTTGGTGACTAGCGGGAGCGGTGAGACCCAGTACTTC
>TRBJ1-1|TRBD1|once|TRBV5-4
CASSLGTGASMNTEAFF
TGTGCCAGCAGCTTAGGGACAGGGGCTTCCATGAACACTGAAGCTTTCTTT
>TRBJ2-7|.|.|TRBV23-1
CASSPRSYEQYF
TGCGCCAGCAGTCCCCGATCCTACGAGCAGTACTTC
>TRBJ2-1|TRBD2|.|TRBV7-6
CASSLVVAGAHSSYNEQFF
TGTGCCAGCAGCTTAGTAGTAGCGGGAGCGCACAGCTCCTACAATGAGCAGTTCTTC
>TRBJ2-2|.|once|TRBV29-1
CSVQRDTGELFF
TGCAGCGTGCAACGGGACACCGGGGAGCTGTTTTTT
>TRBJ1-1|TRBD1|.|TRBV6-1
CASRWDRAFTEAFF
TGTGCCAGCAGATGGGACAGGGCTTTCACTGAAGCTTTCTTT
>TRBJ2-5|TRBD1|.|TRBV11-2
CASSYGYRTGVQTQYF
TGTGCCAGCAGCTACGGTTATAGGACAGGGGTACAGACCCAGTACTTC
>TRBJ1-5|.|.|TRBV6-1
CASSRDLSNQPQHF
TGTGCCAGCAGCCGGGACCTTAGCAATCAGCCCCAGCATTTT
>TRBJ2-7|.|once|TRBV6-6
CASGDRAYEQYF
TGTGCCAGCGGCGACAGAGCCTACGAGCAGTACTTC
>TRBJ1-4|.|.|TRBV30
CAWSSGEKLFF
TGTGCCTGGAGTTCGGGGGAAAAACTGTTTTTT
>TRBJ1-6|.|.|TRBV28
CASSISVGTYSPLHF
TGTGCCAGCAGCATTTCGGTCGGGACCTATTCACCCCTCCACTTT
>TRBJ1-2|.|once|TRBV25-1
CASSYSGRNYGYTF
TGTGCCAGCTCCTACTCCGGGCGCAACTATGGCTACACCTTC
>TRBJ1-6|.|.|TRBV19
CASTSSESPLHF
TGTGCCAGTACCTCCTCGGAATCACCCCTCCACTTT
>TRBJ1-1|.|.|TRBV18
CASSPLQGNTEAFF
TGTGCCAGCTCACCCCTACAGGGGAACACTGAAGCTTTCTTT
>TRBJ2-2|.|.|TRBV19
CASSTLATGELFF
TGTGCCAGTAGTACTCTAGCCACCGGGGAGCTGTTTTTT
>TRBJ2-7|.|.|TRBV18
CASSPRAEGYEQYF
TGTGCCAGCTCACCACGGGCAGAGGGTTACGAGCAGTACTTC
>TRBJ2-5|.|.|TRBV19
CASSIGGWGHLKETQYF
TGTGCCAGTAGTATAGGGGGCTGGGGGCACTTAAAAGAGACCCAGTACTTC
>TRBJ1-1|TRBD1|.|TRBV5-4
CASSLGWDREAFF
TGTGCCAGCAGCTTGGGTTGGGACAGGGAAGCTTTCTTT
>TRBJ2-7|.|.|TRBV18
CASSPSPSRGPYEQYF
TGTGCCAGCTCACCTTCCCCGTCCCGGGGCCCCTACGAGCAGTACTTC